The 14 T cell receptor beta chains below come from one sample, sequenced in a study of technical replicates of blood from four donors. The table came from immunoSEQ multiplex PCR; TCRdb's copy has only in-frame clones and leaves some out. This table holds about 75,000 clones, approximately 97% found once. Sequenced: T cells isolated from PBMCs. Receptor source: a human donor in good health.

The chain has TRBV11-2 and TRBJ2-7; 9 nucleotides line up with TRBD2. Unmatched junction bases numbered 6, after V lost 5 bases and J lost 4 bases. Germline loops: CDR1 SGHAT, CDR2 FQNNGV. The length of the CDR3 is 14 residues. The CDR3 DNA reads as TGTGCCAGCAGCCTATCTAGCGGGAAGTACGAGCAGTACTTC. Translating it yields CASSLSSGKYEQYF.

The chain carries TRBV6-5 and TRBJ2-5, with 8 bases that match TRBD2. Germline-derived CDR1 and CDR2 are MNHEY and SVGAGI. J was trimmed by 4 bases and V by 5 bases; bases with no gene match: 9. This CDR3 contains 15 residues. CDR3 bases: TGTGCCAGCAGTAAAATAGCGGGACGGGGAGAGACCCAGTACTTC. Encoded protein: CASSKIAGRGETQYF.

This chain links TRBV21-1 with TRBJ1-2. TRBV21-1 is flagged as a pseudogene. The length of the CDR3 is 15 residues. CDR3 sequence (DNA): TGTGCCAGCAGCAATCTGGGTGTCCGGGAAGGGAGCTACACCTTC. It yields the protein CASSNLGVREGSYTF.

In DNA form, the CDR3 reads TGCGCCAGCAGCCAAGTGAGGGCCTACGAGCAGTACTTC. Amino acid sequence: CASSQVRAYEQYF. The chain carries TRBV4-3 and TRBJ2-7; D may be TRBD2 (5 bases). The ends were cut back, 1 base at V and 2 bases at J, with 6 bases in the middle. The CDR3 runs 13 residues. CDR1 and CDR2 from the germline V gene are LGHNA and YSLEER.

The J gene is TRBJ2-1, the V gene TRBV19, with 16 bases fitting TRBD2. V lost 5 bases to trimming and J lost 4 bases; unmatched junction nucleotides: 5. Germline CDR1 is LNHDA and CDR2 is SQIVND (reference sequence). There are 17 residues in the CDR3. CDR3 region: CASSPGLAGGPYNEQFF. In DNA form, the CDR3 reads TGTGCCAGTAGTCCGGGACTAGCGGGAGGGCCATACAATGAGCAGTTCTTC.

V is TRBV13 and J is TRBJ1-3; D perhaps matches TRBD1 (6 bases). V was shortened by 6 bases and J by 3 bases, with 27 bases between the two germline ends. The CDR3 totals 19 residues. The germline CDR1 and CDR2 sequences are PRHDT and FYEKMQ (reference sequence). The CDR3 protein is CASSSEGVRGSEIGNTIYF. DNA for the CDR3: TGTGCCAGCAGTTCAGAGGGGGTGCGAGGCTCAGAAATTGGAAACACCATATATTTT.

The chain uses TRBV6-5 and TRBJ1-1; possible D gene TRBD1, 6 bases. The CDR3 has 12 residues. CDR1 is MNHEY, CDR2 SVGAGI, per germline. The V gene lost 2 bases and the J gene lost 11 bases, with 12 bases spanning the gap. CDR3 protein: CASSYMGADAFF. In nucleotides, the CDR3 is TGTGCCAGCAGTTACATGGGGGCCGACGCTTTCTTT.

The chain has TRBV11-2 and TRBJ2-1, with a weak D call TRBD1 (6 bases). CDR1 and CDR2 from the germline V gene are SGHAT and FQNNGV. CDR3 length equals 16 residues. Trimming took 4 bases from V and 1 from J, leaving 14 bases between them. CDR3 in amino acids: CASSSPQGMSYNEQFF. For the CDR3, the DNA is TGTGCCAGCAGCTCCCCACAGGGTATGTCCTACAATGAGCAGTTCTTC.

The chain joins TRBV6-5 to TRBJ2-7, with 10 bases that match TRBD1. Trimming at V came to 7 bases and at J to 7 bases, leaving 7 bases not matched to a gene. There are 13 residues in the CDR3. Germline CDR1 is MNHEY and CDR2 is SVGAGI. The CDR3 sequence is CASKRTGGHEQYF. DNA of the CDR3: TGTGCCAGCAAGCGGACAGGGGGACATGAGCAGTACTTC.

V gene TRBV13 combines with J gene TRBJ2-1; 9 bases map to TRBD2. Germline CDR1 PRHDT, CDR2 FYEKMQ (reference sequence). The V gene end was trimmed by 0 bases and the J gene end by 3 bases; junction bases not matched to a gene: 0. The CDR3 is 15 amino acids. As DNA, the CDR3 is TGTGCCAGCAGCTTAGGGACTAGCGGCTACAATGAGCAGTTCTTC. Protein: CASSLGTSGYNEQFF.

The chain has TRBV19 and TRBJ1-5, with D hard to call. Germline-derived CDR1 and CDR2 are LNHDA and SQIVND (reference sequence). V was cut by 5 bases and J by 9 bases, with 20 bases left in between. CDR3 length: 15 amino acids. CDR3 region: CASSEVADLRWPQHF. CDR3 sequence (DNA): TGTGCCAGTAGTGAAGTGGCGGATCTTAGATGGCCCCAGCATTTT. Full variable domain (outside the CDR3, taken from reference TRBV19 and TRBJ1-5): DGGITQSPKYLFRKEGQNVTLSCEQNLNHDAMYWYRQDPGQGLRLIYYSQIVNDFQKGDIAEGYSVSREKKESFPLTVTSAQKNPTAFYLCASSEVADLRWPQHFGDGTRLSIL.

This clone was recorded only once. The chain joins TRBV5-1 to TRBJ2-7; 13 nucleotides line up with TRBD2. The germline CDR1 and CDR2 sequences are SGHRS and YFSETQ. The CDR3 has 15 amino acids. V was clipped by 3 bases and J by 4 bases; unmatched bases: 4. CDR3 nucleotide sequence: TGCGCCAGCAGCTGGACTAGCGGGAGCACATACGAGCAGTACTTC. Its protein is CASSWTSGSTYEQYF.

V gene TRBV7-9 combines with J gene TRBJ1-1; D not certain. The CDR3 runs 13 residues. Looked up from germline, CDR1 is SEHNR and CDR2 is FQNEAQ (reference sequence). V lost 3 bases and J lost 7, with 12 bases in between. In nucleotides, the CDR3 is TGTGCCAGCAGCTTGAGGAACGCACTTGAAGCTTTCTTT. Encoded protein: CASSLRNALEAFF.

The count of this clone is one. CDR3 sequence: CASSLGGVNTEAFF. The CDR3 coding sequence is TGTGCCAGCAGCTTAGGCGGGGTGAACACTGAAGCTTTCTTT. The chain is built from TRBV11-3 and TRBJ1-1; D ambiguous. The germline V and J ends were trimmed by 1 base and 0 bases, with 6 bases remaining between them. CDR3 length: 14 residues. CDR1 and CDR2 (germline): SGHNT, YENEEA.